The present TCR beta chain was sequenced within a study of T-cell reconstitution after alpha-beta-depleted transplantation in children. Points from the study as a whole: The authors attributed T-cell counts and diversity one year after transplant mostly to newly produced T cells.

This CDR3 spans 19 amino acids. Germline CDR1 is SGHAT and CDR2 is FQDESV (reference sequence). Trimming took 3 bases from V and 0 from J, leaving 21 bases between them. Note on this clonotype: What it recognizes is unknown.

Molecular barcoding with unique molecular identifiers was used for the TCRbeta library. TCRdb reprocessed the PCR reads via MiXCR and lists one record per CDR3 protein. The table lists 700,000 to 950,000 distinct CDR3 sequences, about 15% of them singletons. The rearrangement links TRBV11-1 to TRBJ2-1, with a tentative D call TRBD2 (5 bases). Here the sequenced sample was PBMCs, mostly from graft donor cells, taken 360 days after TCRalphabeta/CD19-depleted stem cell transplant. The TCR sequence derives from a male patient younger than 18 who had a stem cell transplant for acute lymphoblastic leukemia, so the T cells may come from the graft donor. CDR3 coding DNA: TGTGCCAGCAGCTTGGTCAGCGGCAGAACCATAGGCTCCTACAATGAGCAGTTCTTC. As protein: CASSLVSGRTIGSYNEQFF. Filled out from reference TRBV11-1 and TRBJ2-1, the complete variable domain reads EAEVAQSPRYKITEKSQAVAFWCDPISGHATLYWYRQILGQGPELLVQFQDESVVDDSQLPKDRFSAERLKGVDSTLKIQPAELGDSAMYLCASSLVSGRTIGSYNEQFFGPGTRLTVL.